The 25 T cell receptor beta chains below were found in one sample sequenced in a study of T cell repertoires in cytomegalovirus infection. The antigens these receptors bind are not known. MiXCR, run by TCRdb on the reads, gives a single entry per CDR3 protein. The table includes about half a million distinct CDR3 sequences, 25% to 35% detected once. Sequenced material: cultured PBMCs, taken from culture after CMV antigen stimulation. The receptors come from a human donor in good health (CMV status not recorded). Some clones in this sample may be carry-over from other donors' samples.

The CDR3 sequence is CASSYFPSGSKDEQFF. CDR3 bases: TGTGCCAGCAGTTACTTCCCCAGCGGGAGCAAAGATGAGCAGTTCTTC. J is TRBJ2-1 and V is TRBV6-2 or TRBV6-3, with 8 positions matching TRBD2. Germline V lookup: CDR1 MNHEY, CDR2 SVGEGT. After removal of 1 base from V and 8 bases from J, the junction contained 10 bases not matched to a gene. The CDR3 is made up of 16 amino acids.

This clonotype was picked up a small number of times. The J gene is TRBJ2-3, the V gene TRBV7-9; 13 nucleotides line up with TRBD2. The V gene's germline CDR1 is SEHNR and CDR2 FQNEAQ (reference sequence). CDR3 size: 17 residues. The V and J ends lost 4 bases and 5 bases, in that order; junction bases with no gene match: 9. The CDR3 DNA reads as TGTGCCAGCAGCTCAGGAGTTGGGACTAGCGGGAAAGATACGCAGTATTTT. This translates into CASSSGVGTSGKDTQYF.

In this sample, this clonotype turned up a few times. CDR3 protein: CASRETGRAGAGELFF. Written as DNA, the CDR3 is TGTGCCAGCAGAGAAACAGGGCGGGCTGGGGCCGGGGAGCTGTTTTTT. The chain couples TRBV6-1 to TRBJ2-2, with D possibly matching TRBD1 (6 bases). The CDR3 length is 16 residues. CDR1 MNHNS and CDR2 SASEGT come from the germline V gene. With 6 bases removed from V and 6 bases from J, the gap between germline ends came to 20 bases.

This clonotype ranks as medium-sized. The chain uses TRBV12-3 or TRBV12-4 and TRBJ2-2; D possibly matches TRBD1 or TRBD2 (6 bases each). CDR3 size: 17 residues. V lost 8 bases and J lost 3, with 22 bases in between. The CDR3 coding sequence is TGTGCCAGCTGGGGGGCCATCCAACGGGGTTACACCGGGGAGCTGTTTTTT. This gives the protein CASWGAIQRGYTGELFF.

The chain combines TRBV18 with TRBJ2-7; no reliable D call. V was pared by 6 bases and J by 2 bases, with 17 bases between. Germline loops: CDR1 KGHSH, CDR2 LQKENI. The CDR3 consists of 15 residues. CDR3 nucleotide sequence: TGTGCCAGCTCGCTTCGGCTCAGCTCCCCCTACGAGCAGTACTTC. It encodes CASSLRLSSPYEQYF.

This clonotype was counted only a few times. This sequence joins TRBV12-3 or TRBV12-4 and TRBJ1-5; D not resolved. V lost 4 bases, J lost 7 bases, and 8 bases lay in between. This CDR3 is built from 12 residues. This chain's CDR3 is CASSSHGQPQHF. CDR3 nucleotide sequence: TGTGCCAGCAGTTCCCATGGGCAGCCCCAGCATTTT.

In this sample, this clonotype turned up many times. The rearrangement uses TRBV28 and TRBJ1-5, with D perhaps matching TRBD1 (6 bases). The CDR3 is 14 amino acids. The germline CDR1 and CDR2 sequences are MDHEN and SYDVKM. V was cut by 2 bases and J by 4 bases, with 9 bases left in between. For the CDR3, the DNA is TGTGCCAGCAGTTTACAGGGGAGGAATCAGCCCCAGCATTTT. Its protein product is CASSLQGRNQPQHF.

The V and J genes are TRBV20-1 and TRBJ1-1; possibly TRBD1 for D (5 bases). The ends were cut back, 3 bases at V and 3 bases at J, with 8 bases in the middle. The germline V gene encodes CDR1 DFQATT and CDR2 SNEGSKA (reference sequence). The CDR3 covers 12 residues. CDR3 amino acids: CSASRRDTEAFF. In DNA form, the CDR3 reads TGCAGTGCTAGCCGCAGGGACACTGAAGCTTTCTTT.

CDR3 coding DNA: TGTGCCATCAGACTTTCGACTAGCGGGAGCTCGGGCACCGGGGAGCTGTTTTTT. It codes for CAIRLSTSGSSGTGELFF. J is TRBJ2-2 and V is TRBV10-3, with TRBD2 matching 12 bases. This CDR3 region has 18 residues. J gave up 4 bases and V 6 bases, and 12 bases lay outside the gene matches. Germline V CDR1 and CDR2: ENHRY, SYGVKD.

In nucleotides, the CDR3 is TGTGCCAGCTCACCGAGGACAGGGTCCCTCAATGAGCAGTTCTTC. Translating gives CASSPRTGSLNEQFF. The J gene is TRBJ2-1, the V gene TRBV18; 8 bases agree with TRBD1. Germline V gene lookup returns CDR1 KGHSH and CDR2 LQKENI. The CDR3 is 15 residues long. V lost 3 bases, J lost 6 bases, and 7 bases stayed unmatched.

This clonotype was recorded many times. The rearrangement uses TRBV11-2 and TRBJ2-3; D unclear. The germline V and J ends were trimmed by 5 bases and 7 bases, with 10 bases remaining between them. Germline V lookup: CDR1 SGHAT, CDR2 FQNNGV. The CDR3 extends over 12 amino acids. CDR3 nucleotides: TGTGCCAGCAGCCCTCCCGGATATACGCAGTATTTT. Translating it yields CASSPPGYTQYF.

This clonotype was counted only a few times. This chain joins TRBV20-1 and TRBJ2-1; 7 bases match TRBD2. This CDR3 has 15 residues. Germline V gene data show CDR1 as DFQATT and CDR2 as SNEGSKA (reference sequence). V lost 0 bases to trimming and J lost 5 bases; unmatched junction nucleotides: 7. This CDR3 is CSARDGSGTDNEQFF. For the CDR3, the DNA is TGCAGTGCTAGAGATGGGAGCGGGACCGACAATGAGCAGTTCTTC.

The V call is TRBV7-8, the J call TRBJ1-1, with D possibly being TRBD1 (5 bases). Germline V gene lookup returns CDR1 SGHVS and CDR2 FQNEAQ. The CDR3 sequence is 15 residues long. V dropped 0 bases and J dropped 4 bases, with 12 bases sitting between them. CDR3 nucleotide sequence: TGTGCCAGCAGCTTAGCGGCAGGGATCGGCACTGAAGCTTTCTTT. Translating gives CASSLAAGIGTEAFF.

The rearrangement uses TRBV3-1 and TRBJ2-5, with 11 nucleotides matching TRBD2. Germline CDR1 reads LGHDT; CDR2 reads YNNKEL (reference sequence). V gave up 3 bases and J gave up 2 bases; unmatched junction bases: 8. CDR3 length equals 17 residues. Here the CDR3 reads CASSHPGLAGGQETQYF. The CDR3 DNA reads TGTGCCAGCAGCCACCCCGGACTAGCGGGCGGACAAGAGACCCAGTACTTC.

This clonotype was observed a handful of times. V gene TRBV7-8 combines with J gene TRBJ2-7; TRBD2 matches 7 bases. Germline V CDR1 and CDR2: SGHVS, FQNEAQ. V trimming: 3 bases; J trimming: 9 bases; junction bases outside the gene matches: 20. The CDR3 consists of 17 residues. The CDR3 is CASSLERPHGTGGGQYF. DNA of the CDR3: TGTGCCAGCAGCTTGGAACGTCCCCACGGAACGGGAGGCGGGCAGTACTTC.

This clonotype appeared a few times. This chain links TRBV23-1 with TRBJ2-1, with D uncertain. TRBV23-1 is placed among ORFs of uncertain function. V gave up 1 base and J gave up 5 bases, with 18 bases separating them. The CDR3 covers 17 residues. CDR3 in amino acids: CASSQFPGLTNDNEQFF. The CDR3 DNA follows: TGCGCCAGCAGTCAATTTCCTGGCCTAACGAACGACAATGAGCAGTTCTTC.

The rearrangement links TRBV10-3 to TRBJ2-7, with 8 nucleotides matching TRBD2. Germline CDR1 and CDR2: ENHRY and SYGVKD. The CDR3 covers 15 residues. V trimming: 4 bases; J trimming: 2 bases; junction bases outside the gene matches: 7. This CDR3 is CAISGGSGSTYEQYF. CDR3 DNA sequence: TGTGCCATCAGTGGCGGAAGCGGGAGCACCTACGAGCAGTACTTC.

This clonotype was picked up many times. The genes are TRBV7-8 and TRBJ2-6, with 8 bases that match TRBD2. Germline assignment: CDR1 SGHVS and CDR2 FQNEAQ. The CDR3 loop spans 17 amino acids. V lost 3 bases, J lost 0 bases, and 4 bases stayed unmatched. Here the CDR3 DNA reads TGTGCCAGCAGCTTTTCGGGAGGGAACTCTGGGGCCAACGTCCTGACTTTC. Translated, it gives CASSFSGGNSGANVLTF.

The rearrangement links TRBV5-4 to TRBJ2-5; D may be TRBD1 (5 bases). Germline V gene sequence: CDR1 SGHNT, CDR2 YYREEE (reference sequence). The CDR3 has 15 residues. V was shortened by 2 bases and J by 5 bases, with 16 bases between the two germline ends. CDR3 nucleotide sequence: TGTGCCAGCAGCTTAAGGGGATCCGCTCGGGAGACCCAGTACTTC. Protein sequence: CASSLRGSARETQYF.

This rearrangement joins TRBV6-6 to TRBJ2-7, with 12 bases matching TRBD2. The CDR3 sequence is 16 residues long. V shed 2 bases and J 0 bases; nucleotides not matched to a gene: 2. Germline V gene data show CDR1 as MNHNY and CDR2 as SVGAGI (reference sequence). In DNA form, the CDR3 reads TGTGCCAGCAGTTACCCTAGCGGGAGGGCCTCCTACGAGCAGTACGTC. Amino acids: CASSYPSGRASYEQYV.

V and J are TRBV5-1 and TRBJ2-1; 15 bases map to TRBD2. V shed 3 bases, J shed 7 bases, and the junction held 11 bases outside the gene matches. This CDR3 comprises 18 residues. In germline, CDR1 is SGHRS, CDR2 YFSETQ. In DNA, the CDR3 is TGCGCCAGCAGCTCTGTCCCGGGACTAGCGGGAGGCGTTAATGAGCAGTTCTTC. It codes for CASSSVPGLAGGVNEQFF.

This chain uses TRBV27 with TRBJ2-1; tentatively, D is TRBD1 (7 bases). Germline-derived CDR1 and CDR2 are MNHEY and SMNVEV (reference sequence). CDR3 size: 20 residues. V was cut by 6 bases and J by 0 bases, with 27 bases left in between. CDR3 DNA: TGTGCCAGCAGCACACGGGATGCAGGGGGGAGCGGAAGCTCCTACAATGAGCAGTTCTTC. Translating gives CASSTRDAGGSGSSYNEQFF.

The chain uses TRBV30 and TRBJ1-6, with TRBD1 identical over 7 bases. J was trimmed by 8 bases and V by 2 bases; bases with no gene match: 3. The CDR3 covers 13 residues. CDR1 is GTSNPN and CDR2 is SVGIG in the germline V gene (reference sequence). CDR3 residues: CAWSPTGDSPLHF. The CDR3, as DNA: TGTGCCTGGAGTCCAACAGGGGATTCACCCCTCCACTTT.

This clonotype came up once. J is TRBJ2-5 and V is TRBV7-3, with D tentatively TRBD1 or TRBD2 (5 bases each). Trimming left V 5 bases short and J 5 bases short, with 18 bases between. The CDR3 sequence is 15 residues long. The germline CDR1 and CDR2 sequences are SGHTA and FQGTGA. The DNA for the CDR3 is TGTGCCAGCAGCGAATCGGGGACCTCGGCGGAGACCCAGTACTTC. Protein product: CASSESGTSAETQYF.

This clonotype has only a few counts. CDR3 nucleotides: TGTGCCAGCAGTGCAGGACTAGCGGGAGGTAGAGAGACCCAGTACTTC. Its translation: CASSAGLAGGRETQYF. The chain couples TRBV12-3 or TRBV12-4 to TRBJ2-5, with 14 bases that match TRBD2. The CDR3 contains 16 residues. V lost 5 bases to trimming and J lost 4 bases; unmatched junction nucleotides: 6.